The source of this T cell receptor (beta chain) is a study of blood T cell repertoires in COVID-19. V lost 4 bases to trimming and J lost 7 bases; unmatched junction nucleotides: 13. CDR1 is SGHDT and CDR2 is YYEEEE in the germline V gene. CDR3 length: 16 amino acids. In the original processing: Reference gene primer amplification gave nucleated cell count estimates. TCRdb's copy holds only in-frame clones and misses some; the assay was immunoSEQ multiplex PCR. V and J calls and clone size are given by that table; D and trimming were obtained from the DNA. The data show under 250,000 clones, 84% seen once.

The sample taken for sequencing was peripheral blood. This chain links TRBV5-6 with TRBJ1-4; 7 bases map to TRBD1. The clonotype was recovered from a middle-aged man with active or convalescent COVID-19. CDR3 sequence (DNA): TGTGCCAGCAGCCGGAAGACAGGGAACGTAGTTGAAAAACTGTTTTTT. Its protein product is CASSRKTGNVVEKLFF.